This T cell receptor (beta chain) was documented in a study of CD8 T cells in ankylosing spondylitis. Study outcomes and limitations: About 8 highly homologous variants made up a TCR beta motif, and this motif appeared characteristic of ankylosing spondylitis blood.

V trimming: 3 bases; J trimming: 5 bases; junction bases outside the gene matches: 5. This CDR3 is built from 14 residues. One entry per CDR3 protein, called by TCRdb with MiXCR from the 5' RACE reads. The sample holds more than 200,000 distinct CDR3 sequences; more than 20% are singletons and the top ten take over 0.55%. As regards this clonotype: The antigen remains undetermined.

This TCR derives from a male donor with ankylosing spondylitis or in good health (not recorded which). Sequenced input: blood, either unsorted or a sorted T cell fraction (not recorded which). This chain uses TRBV12-3 or TRBV12-4 with TRBJ2-7, with TRBD1 matching 9 bases. Here the CDR3 DNA reads TGTGCCAGCAGTTTGACAGGGGGGGACGACGAGCAGTACTTC. This encodes CASSLTGGDDEQYF.